The 8 T cell receptor beta chains given below trace back to one sample, sequenced in a study of OX40 agonist ivuxolimab in advanced cancers. Libraries were built with the immunoSEQ multiplex PCR assay. Drawn from immuneACCESS, this table holds only the in-frame rearrangements with V and J called that TCRdb kept. Clones are partly lost; checked studies trace under half to an unresolved V gene and leave the rest unexplained. The sample table records 90,000 to 120,000 clones; approximately 89% of these occur just once. Roughly 1.2% of the sample rests with the top ten. The material was CD4+ or CD8+ T cells sorted from blood, obtained in a trial of the OX40 agonist ivuxolimab. Receptors originate from an adult with an advanced solid tumor such as melanoma, head and neck, liver or kidney cancer.

The V and J genes are TRBV28 and TRBJ1-2, with D unresolved. V gave up 3 bases and J gave up 8 bases, with 7 bases separating them. Looked up from germline, CDR1 is MDHEN and CDR2 is SYDVKM. This CDR3 comprises 11 residues. CDR3 nucleotides: TGTGCCAGCAGTTTCCGCCTGGGCTACACCTTC. Translating it yields CASSFRLGYTF.

The J gene is TRBJ2-2, the V gene TRBV28; D remains unclear. V gave up 7 bases and J gave up 2 bases, with 5 bases separating them. The CDR3 totals 12 residues. Per germline, CDR1 MDHEN and CDR2 SYDVKM. Written as DNA, the CDR3 is TGTGCCAGCAAGGAAAACACCGGGGAGCTGTTTTTT. Protein product: CASKENTGELFF.

The count of this clone is one. V usage is TRBV5-1 and J usage is TRBJ2-1, with TRBD2 matching over 11 bases. Germline lookup yields CDR1 SGHRS and CDR2 YFSETQ. V lost 2 bases and J lost 4; bases outside the gene matches: 8. This CDR3 is built from 17 residues. The CDR3: CASSFLAGGPIYNEQFF. The CDR3 region has the DNA TGCGCCAGCAGCTTCCTAGCGGGAGGTCCGATTTACAATGAGCAGTTCTTC. Full variable domain (remainder filled in from reference TRBV5-1 and TRBJ2-1): KAGVTQTPRYLIKTRGQQVTLSCSPISGHRSVSWYQQTPGQGLQFLFEYFSETQRNKGNFPGRFSGRQFSNSRSEMNVSTLELGDSALYLCASSFLAGGPIYNEQFFGPGTRLTVL.

V and J are TRBV28 and TRBJ1-2; the D gene is possibly TRBD1 (6 bases). CDR1 is MDHEN, CDR2 SYDVKM, per germline. V gave up 4 bases and J gave up 3 bases, with 12 bases separating them. The CDR3 runs to 14 residues. CDR3 amino acids: CASSSSGADYGYTF. CDR3 in DNA: TGTGCCAGCAGTTCGTCGGGGGCGGACTATGGCTACACCTTC.

The V gene is TRBV30, the J gene TRBJ2-2; D perhaps matches TRBD1 (5 bases). There are 17 residues in the CDR3. The germline V gene has CDR1 GTSNPN and CDR2 SVGIG (reference sequence). The V end was cut by 2 bases, the J end by 0 bases, with 16 bases between. The CDR3: CAWSSPKPTANTGELFF. CDR3 DNA: TGTGCCTGGAGTTCCCCTAAACCGACAGCGAACACCGGGGAGCTGTTTTTT. Filled out from reference TRBV30 and TRBJ2-2, the complete variable domain reads SQTIHQWPATLVQPVGSPLSLECTVEGTSNPNLYWYRQAAGRGLQLLFYSVGIGQISSEVPQNLSASRPQDRQFILSSKKLLLSDSGFYLCAWSSPKPTANTGELFFGEGSRLTVL.

This clone was recorded only once. The V call is TRBV18, the J call TRBJ2-1, with TRBD1 as a possible D gene (6 bases). The CDR3 extends over 15 amino acids. V lost 6 bases to trimming and J lost 4 bases, with 16 bases between them. In germline, CDR1 is KGHSH, CDR2 LQKENI. CDR3: CASSPGSGTYNEQFF. For the CDR3, the DNA is TGTGCCAGCTCGCCGGGGTCAGGGACATACAATGAGCAGTTCTTC.

This clone was counted only a few times. The chain couples TRBV7-2 to TRBJ2-2; 9 bases agree with TRBD2. The CDR3 is 18 amino acids. Germline V lookup: CDR1 SGHTA, CDR2 FQGNSA. J was trimmed by 6 bases and V by 2 bases; bases with no gene match: 13. Here the CDR3 reads CASSLIGLSGSTSGELFF. CDR3 DNA: TGTGCCAGCAGCTTAATTGGTCTTAGCGGGAGTACGTCCGGGGAGCTGTTTTTT.

This chain links TRBV19 with TRBJ2-5; possibly TRBD2 for D (6 bases). CDR3 size: 12 residues. Looked up from germline, CDR1 is LNHDA and CDR2 is SQIVND (reference sequence). The V and J ends lost 4 bases and 5 bases respectively, with 8 bases between them. In DNA, the CDR3 is TGTGCCAGTAGTACGGGAGTTGAGACCCAGTACTTC. Translated, it gives CASSTGVETQYF.